Below, 19 T cell receptor beta chains from the same sample are listed, as sequenced in a study of early T cells in non-severe SARS-CoV-2 infection (dated by TCRdb to about 2021). Libraries were built with 5' RACE. Sequencing took place on a NextSeq 500. Clones were called with MiXCR by TCRdb after fastp trimmed the public reads at Q25, and only in-frame beta chains were retained. When rows share a CDR3 protein, they turn into one entry using the most common DNA and genes. Present in this sample are some 40,000 distinct CDR3 sequences, around 6.1% of which were seen just once. Jointly, the top ten make up around 21% of the sample. The sequencing here drew on whole blood, taken at baseline. The source of these receptors is an adult who was a healthcare worker with PCR-confirmed SARS-CoV-2 infection or an uninfected control (not recorded which).

This clonotype showed up many times. The CDR3 here is CASSLRGSVANTGELFF. CDR3 in DNA: TGTGCCAGCAGCTTGAGAGGGTCTGTCGCGAACACCGGGGAGCTGTTTTTT. This chain joins TRBV5-6 and TRBJ2-2; possibly TRBD2 for D (5 bases). This CDR3 is built from 17 residues. V gave up 1 base and J gave up 0 bases, with 13 bases separating them. CDR1 and CDR2 from the germline V gene are SGHDT and YYEEEE.

This clonotype was seen repeatedly, ten times or more. This sequence joins TRBV10-3 and TRBJ2-3; D gene unclear. V was clipped by 0 bases and J by 1 base, with 11 bases between them. Germline V gives CDR1 ENHRY, CDR2 SYGVKD. CDR3 length: 16 amino acids. The DNA of the CDR3 is TGTGCCATCAGTGAGTCGAAGGGTTTCGGCACAGATACGCAGTATTTT. This translates into CAISESKGFGTDTQYF.

The sample holds many counts of this clonotype. This rearrangement joins TRBV7-9 to TRBJ2-1; TRBD1 is a possible D gene (5 bases). Germline lookup yields CDR1 SEHNR and CDR2 FQNEAQ (reference sequence). CDR3 length: 14 residues. Trimming removed 5 bases at V and 4 bases at J, with 12 bases between. The CDR3 sequence is CASSMDTGYNEQFF. The CDR3 coding sequence is TGTGCCAGCAGCATGGACACAGGATACAATGAGCAGTTCTTC.

This clonotype was detected only a few times. This chain joins TRBV23-1 and TRBJ1-4; D gene unclear. TRBV23-1 is reported as an ORF; its role is uncertain. The CDR3 has 11 amino acids. Trimming left V 2 bases short and J 11 bases short, with 6 bases between. The CDR3, as DNA: TGCGCCAGCAGTCAAGGCGGGAAACTGTTTTTT. Amino acid sequence: CASSQGGKLFF.

Ten or more counts support this clonotype. The V gene is TRBV28, the J gene TRBJ1-1; D remains ambiguous. This CDR3 has 12 residues. Per germline, CDR1 MDHEN and CDR2 SYDVKM. V lost 6 bases and J 11 bases, leaving 16 bases between the germline ends. DNA of the CDR3: TGTGCCAGCAGGGAACAGCCCTTCGAGGCTTTCTTT. This codes for CASREQPFEAFF.

The J gene is TRBJ2-5, the V gene TRBV6-2 or TRBV6-3; D call uncertain. The CDR3 runs to 19 residues. V gave up 0 bases and J gave up 5 bases, with 25 bases separating them. CDR1 and CDR2 from the germline V gene are MNHEY and SVGEGT. CDR3 DNA: TGTGCCAGCAGTTACTCGGCTCTAGGCAGGCGAGACGGAGAGGAGACCCAGTACTTC. It is translated as CASSYSALGRRDGEETQYF.

The chain couples TRBV6-6 to TRBJ2-5, with 9 nucleotides matching TRBD2. The length of the CDR3 is 18 residues. Looked up from germline, CDR1 is MNHNY and CDR2 is SVGAGI (reference sequence). Trimming removed 0 bases from V and 9 bases from J; junction bases left unmatched: 17. The CDR3 coding sequence is TGTGCCAGCAGTTACTCGATATCGCCTAGCGGGGCCCATCGGGCCCAGTACTTC. Translating it yields CASSYSISPSGAHRAQYF.

J is TRBJ2-7 and V is TRBV6-6; 12 nucleotides align to TRBD2. The CDR3 covers 18 residues. J gave up 5 bases and V 0 bases, and 11 bases lay outside the gene matches. Germline V gene sequence: CDR1 MNHNY, CDR2 SVGAGI (reference sequence). CDR3 bases: TGTGCCAGCAGTTACTCGTCCCCGACTAGCGGGAGATCGCACGAGCAGTACTTC. It codes for CASSYSSPTSGRSHEQYF.

This clonotype came up many times. CDR3: CSARIPIQETQYF. CDR3 DNA sequence: TGCAGTGCTAGAATCCCTATCCAAGAGACCCAGTACTTC. The chain has TRBV20-1 and TRBJ2-5; D is uncertain. The V gene's germline CDR1 is DFQATT and CDR2 SNEGSKA (reference sequence). The V end lost 2 bases, the J end lost 1 base, and 8 bases lay between the germline ends. The CDR3 length is 13 residues.

This rearrangement joins TRBV28 to TRBJ2-1; 8 nucleotides agree with TRBD2. J gave up 4 bases and V 5 bases, and 10 bases lay outside the gene matches. The CDR3 contains 16 residues. CDR1 is MDHEN and CDR2 is SYDVKM in the germline V gene. The CDR3 loop is CASSPAAGDVYNEQFF. The CDR3, as DNA: TGTGCCAGCAGTCCAGCAGCGGGAGACGTTTACAATGAGCAGTTCTTC.

A word on this clonotype: Sequence at one end of the junction differs from germline and may be a read error. The chain uses TRBV27 and TRBJ2-7; D is uncertain. In germline, CDR1 is MNHEY, CDR2 SMNVEV (reference sequence). The CDR3 has 14 amino acids. Written as DNA, the CDR3 is TGTGCCTGCAGCCTTAGGCCGCAATCCTACGAGCAGTACTTC. Protein sequence: CACSLRPQSYEQYF.

This clonotype was detected ten times or more. The rearrangement links TRBV5-6 to TRBJ2-4; D remains ambiguous. Per germline, CDR1 SGHDT and CDR2 YYEEEE. Trimming removed 0 bases from V and 3 bases from J, with 10 bases in between. The CDR3 is 15 amino acids. The CDR3 DNA reads TGTGCCAGCAGCTTGGTCAAGCATGACAAAAACATTCAGTACTTC. Encoded protein: CASSLVKHDKNIQYF.

The rearrangement uses TRBV29-1 and TRBJ2-7; 7 bases fit TRBD1. V lost 7 bases, J lost 5 bases, and 8 bases stayed unmatched. Germline V gene lookup returns CDR1 SQVTM and CDR2 ANQGSEA. The CDR3 sequence is 12 residues long. The CDR3 is CSGKTGSHEQYF. The CDR3 DNA reads as TGCAGCGGGAAGACAGGGTCCCACGAGCAGTACTTC.

The chain uses TRBV10-3 and TRBJ2-7; 9 bases fit TRBD2. CDR1 ENHRY and CDR2 SYGVKD come from the germline V gene. The length of the CDR3 is 13 residues. V was pared by 6 bases and J by 2 bases, with 2 bases of the junction left unmatched. The DNA of the CDR3 is TGTGCCATCAGCTTAGCGGGAGCCTACGAGCAGTACTTC. It specifies CAISLAGAYEQYF.

This clonotype occurred a few times. The chain employs TRBV20-1 and TRBJ1-6, with D possibly being TRBD1 (5 bases). Germline V lookup: CDR1 DFQATT, CDR2 SNEGSKA (reference sequence). This CDR3 contains 14 residues. V dropped 8 bases and J dropped 0 bases, with 11 bases sitting between them. CDR3 loop: CSPTGGSYNSPLHF. CDR3 sequence (DNA): TGCAGTCCCACGGGGGGCTCCTATAATTCACCCCTCCACTTT.

There are a few counts of this clonotype. The genes are TRBV6-5 and TRBJ2-7; 7 bases fit TRBD1. V trimming: 4 bases; J trimming: 0 bases; junction bases outside the gene matches: 3. The germline gives CDR1 MNHEY, CDR2 SVGAGI. The CDR3 contains 14 residues. CDR3 nucleotides: TGTGCCAGCAGTTCCGGGACAGCCTCCTACGAGCAGTACTTC. Amino acid sequence: CASSSGTASYEQYF.

This clonotype was counted ten times or more. The chain combines TRBV5-1 with TRBJ2-5; D gene ambiguous. V was cut by 1 base and J by 2 bases, with 12 bases left in between. CDR1 and CDR2 (germline): SGHRS, YFSETQ. This CDR3 spans 15 amino acids. This chain's CDR3 is CASSLNTARQETQYF. The CDR3 DNA is TGCGCCAGCAGCTTGAACACAGCCAGACAAGAGACCCAGTACTTC. Variable domain in full (rest from reference TRBV5-1 and TRBJ2-5): KAGVTQTPRYLIKTRGQQVTLSCSPISGHRSVSWYQQTPGQGLQFLFEYFSETQRNKGNFPGRFSGRQFSNSRSEMNVSTLELGDSALYLCASSLNTARQETQYFGPGTRLLVL.

This clonotype turned up a few times. V and J are TRBV7-2 and TRBJ2-7; 11 positions match TRBD2. The CDR3 is made up of 15 amino acids. After removal of 5 bases from V and 2 bases from J, the junction contained 5 bases not matched to a gene. Looked up from germline, CDR1 is SGHTA and CDR2 is FQGNSA. CDR3 coding DNA: TGTGCCAGCAGCCGTAGCGGGGGGGCCCCCTACGAGCAGTACTTC. It specifies CASSRSGGAPYEQYF.

The chain couples TRBV7-2 to TRBJ2-1; 9 bases are shared with TRBD2. The CDR3 extends over 15 amino acids. Germline V gene data show CDR1 as SGHTA and CDR2 as FQGNSA. With 0 bases clipped from V and 8 bases from J, the junction kept 5 bases outside the gene matches. CDR3 protein: CASSLAGGGAYEQFF. CDR3 bases: TGTGCCAGCAGCTTAGCGGGCGGGGGGGCATATGAGCAGTTCTTC.